A single TCR beta chain is shown here with its context. Its antigen is currently unknown. The sample comes from a study of T cell responses to AZD1222 COVID-19 vaccine. Study-wide background: Pooling of second doses given at about 4 or about 12 weeks was done. Study-level points and caveats: Rises in breadth and depth of Spike-specific TCRs came after two AZD1222 doses.

Germline V gene sequence: CDR1 MDHEN, CDR2 SYDVKM. Trimming removed 3 bases from V and 8 bases from J; junction bases left unmatched: 3. The CDR3 runs 13 residues. The table came from immunoSEQ multiplex PCR; TCRdb's copy has only in-frame clones and leaves some out. The sample lists 150,000 or so clones; 80% to 95% were seen once. The input for sequencing was peripheral blood, taken on day 0 of AZD1222 vaccination. The chain employs TRBV28 and TRBJ2-1, with 8 bases identical to TRBD1. The clonotype comes from an adult in good health. The CDR3 sequence: CASSLDRVYEQFF. The CDR3 nucleotides are TGTGCCAGCAGTTTGGACAGGGTCTATGAGCAGTTCTTC. Full variable domain (remainder filled in from reference TRBV28 and TRBJ2-1): DVKVTQSSRYLVKRTGEKVFLECVQDMDHENMFWYRQDPGLGLRLIYFSYDVKMKEKGDIPEGYSVSREKKERFSLILESASTNQTSMYLCASSLDRVYEQFFGPGTRLTVL.